This T cell receptor (beta chain) was documented in a study of cytomegalovirus exposure and HLA in healthy donors. Study-level background: Researchers previously reported finding about 110 million unique TCR beta sequences from roughly 180 million T cells. Regarding the study as a whole: In a later analysis, TCR beta V- and J-gene trimming showed a link to a missense DCLRE1C variant. Some V segments could not be told apart, so they were left out, TRBV6-2 and TRBV6-3 among them. The listing of roughly 160 TCR beta chains classed them as cytomegalovirus-associated.

For this clone: The antigen remains unidentified. The junction does not match germline at one end; this may be a read error.

Per the germline V gene, CDR1 is LNHNV and CDR2 is YYDKDF (reference sequence). CDR3 size: 15 residues. The PCR was carried out with 60 Vbeta primers and 13 Jbeta primers. Assay used: immunoSEQ multiplex PCR; TCRdb lists only in-frame clones, some missing. In the table there are around 150,000 clones, around 79% of which are singletons. This receptor was obtained from a man between 25 and 39 years old in good health and CMV-seropositive. The sample taken for sequencing was PBMCs. This chain links TRBV15 with TRBJ2-6; TRBD1 might be the D (5 bases). The CDR3 bases are TGTGCCACCAGCAGACAGTCCTCTGGGGCCAACGGCCTGACTTTC. Protein sequence: CATSRQSSGANGLTF. Filled out from reference TRBV15 and TRBJ2-6, the complete variable domain reads DAMVIQNPRYQVTQFGKPVTLSCSQTLNHNVMYWYQQKSSQAPKLLFHYYDKDFNNEADTPDNFQSRRPNTSFCFLDIRSPGLGDTAMYLCATSRQSSGANGLTFGAGSRLTVL.